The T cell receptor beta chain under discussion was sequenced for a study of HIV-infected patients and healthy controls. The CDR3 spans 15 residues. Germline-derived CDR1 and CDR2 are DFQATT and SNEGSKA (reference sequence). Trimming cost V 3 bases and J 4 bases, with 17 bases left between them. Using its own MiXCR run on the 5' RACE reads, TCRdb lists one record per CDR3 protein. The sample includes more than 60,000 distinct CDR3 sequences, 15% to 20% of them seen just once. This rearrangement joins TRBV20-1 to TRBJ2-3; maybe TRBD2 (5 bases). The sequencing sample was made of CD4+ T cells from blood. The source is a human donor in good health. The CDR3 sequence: CSASLVMTGSDTQYF. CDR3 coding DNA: TGCAGTGCTAGCCTAGTTATGACGGGGTCAGATACGCAGTATTTT.